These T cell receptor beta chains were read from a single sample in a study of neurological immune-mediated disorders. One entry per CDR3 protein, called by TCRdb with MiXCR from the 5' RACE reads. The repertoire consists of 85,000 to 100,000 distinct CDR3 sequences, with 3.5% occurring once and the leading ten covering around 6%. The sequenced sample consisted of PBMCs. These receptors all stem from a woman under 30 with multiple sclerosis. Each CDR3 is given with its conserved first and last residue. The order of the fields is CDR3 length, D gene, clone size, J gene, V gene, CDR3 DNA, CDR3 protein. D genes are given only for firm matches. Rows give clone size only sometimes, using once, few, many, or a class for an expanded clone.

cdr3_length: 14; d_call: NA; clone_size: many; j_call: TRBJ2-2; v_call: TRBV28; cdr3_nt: TGTGCCAGCACCGGGACAAAGAACACCGGGGAGCTGTTTTTT; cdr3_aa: CASTGTKNTGELFF
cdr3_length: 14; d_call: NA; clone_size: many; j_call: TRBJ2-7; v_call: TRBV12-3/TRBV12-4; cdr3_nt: TGTGCCAGCAGTTTATCAGGGGCGCCGTACGAGCAGTACTTC; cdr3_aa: CASSLSGAPYEQYF
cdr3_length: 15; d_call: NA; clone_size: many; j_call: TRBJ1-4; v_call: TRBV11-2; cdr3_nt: TGTGCCAGCAGCCGGCCTGGAGGGCTATATGAAAAACTGTTTTTT; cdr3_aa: CASSRPGGLYEKLFF
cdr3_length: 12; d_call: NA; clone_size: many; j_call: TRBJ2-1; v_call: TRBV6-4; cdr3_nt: TGTGCCAGCCGGACACCCTACAATGAGCAGTTCTTC; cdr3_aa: CASRTPYNEQFF
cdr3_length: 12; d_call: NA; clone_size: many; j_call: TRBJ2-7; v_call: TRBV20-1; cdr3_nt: TGCAGTGCCATTGACGAGCGCTACGAGCAGTACTTC; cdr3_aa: CSAIDERYEQYF
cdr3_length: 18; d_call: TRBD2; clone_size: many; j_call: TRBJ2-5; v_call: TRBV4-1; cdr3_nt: TGCGCCAGCAGCCTCCCAGAATCGACTAGCGGGGGGGCTGAGACCCAGTACTTC; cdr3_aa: CASSLPESTSGGAETQYF
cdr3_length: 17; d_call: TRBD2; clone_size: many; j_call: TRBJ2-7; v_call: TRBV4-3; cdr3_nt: TGCGCCAGCAGCCAAGATGGTGGCGGAGCGGGAGTCTACGAGCAGTACTTC; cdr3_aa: CASSQDGGGAGVYEQYF
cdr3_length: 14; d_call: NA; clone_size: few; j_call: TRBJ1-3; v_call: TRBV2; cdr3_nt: TGTGCCAGCAAGGTTGAGGGCTCTGGAAACACCATATATTTT; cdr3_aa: CASKVEGSGNTIYF
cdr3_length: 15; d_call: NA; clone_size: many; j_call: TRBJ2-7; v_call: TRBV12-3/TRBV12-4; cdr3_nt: TGTGCCAGCAGTTTAGCAGGGGGGACCTCCTACGAGCAGTACTTC; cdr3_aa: CASSLAGGTSYEQYF
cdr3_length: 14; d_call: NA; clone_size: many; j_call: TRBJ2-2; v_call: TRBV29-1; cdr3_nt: TGCAGCGCCGGCCCTGGCAGGGGTATCGGGGAGCTGTTTTTT; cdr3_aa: CSAGPGRGIGELFF
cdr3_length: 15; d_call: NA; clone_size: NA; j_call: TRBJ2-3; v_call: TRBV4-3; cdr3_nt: TGCGCCAGCAGCCCGACGGGCAGGACCCCAGATACGCAGTATTTT; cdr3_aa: CASSPTGRTPDTQYF
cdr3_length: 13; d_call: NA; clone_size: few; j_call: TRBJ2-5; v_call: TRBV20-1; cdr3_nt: TGCAGTGCATTGCAGGGATGGGAAGAGACCCAGTACTTC; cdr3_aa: CSALQGWEETQYF
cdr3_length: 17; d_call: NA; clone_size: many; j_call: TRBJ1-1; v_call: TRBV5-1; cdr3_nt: TGCGCCAGCAGTCAGGTCGGACAGTCGAAGAGTAGCACTGAAGCTTTCTTT; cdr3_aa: CASSQVGQSKSSTEAFF
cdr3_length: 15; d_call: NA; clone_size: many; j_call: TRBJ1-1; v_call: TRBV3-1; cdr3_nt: TGTGCCAGCAGCCAAGTCCCAGGGGTAGGCACTGAAGCTTTCTTT; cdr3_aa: CASSQVPGVGTEAFF
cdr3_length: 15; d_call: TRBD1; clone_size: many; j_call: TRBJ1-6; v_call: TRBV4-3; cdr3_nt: TGCGCCAGCAGCCAAGACGCCAGGGGGAATTCACCCCTCCACTTT; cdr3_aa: CASSQDARGNSPLHF
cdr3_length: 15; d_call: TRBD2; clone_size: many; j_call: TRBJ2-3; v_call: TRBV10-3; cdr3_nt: TGTGCCATCAGACCTCTGGGGGGGGTCACAGATACGCAGTATTTT; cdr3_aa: CAIRPLGGVTDTQYF
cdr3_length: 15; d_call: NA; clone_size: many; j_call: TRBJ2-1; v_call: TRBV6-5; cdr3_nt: TGTGCCAGCAGTTACTCAGCTCCCGGGCTTAATGAGCAGTTCTTC; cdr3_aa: CASSYSAPGLNEQFF
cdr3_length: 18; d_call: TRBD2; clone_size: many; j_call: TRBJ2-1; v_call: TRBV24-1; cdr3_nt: TGTGCCACCAGTGATTTGCCCCAGACTAGCGGGAGGGCCTATGAGCAGTTCTTC; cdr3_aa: CATSDLPQTSGRAYEQFF
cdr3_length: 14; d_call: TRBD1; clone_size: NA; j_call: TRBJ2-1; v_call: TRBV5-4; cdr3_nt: TGTGCCAGCAGGTCGGACAGGGCCAACAATGAGCAGTTCTTC; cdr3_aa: CASRSDRANNEQFF
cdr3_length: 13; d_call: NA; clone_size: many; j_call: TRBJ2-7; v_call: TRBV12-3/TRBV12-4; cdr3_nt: TGTGCCAGCAGTTTTGGGGACCCCTACGAGCAGTACTTC; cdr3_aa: CASSFGDPYEQYF
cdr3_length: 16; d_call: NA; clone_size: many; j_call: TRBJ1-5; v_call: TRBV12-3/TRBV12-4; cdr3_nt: TGTGCCAGCAGTTTTTCGGGGGAGTATAGCAATCAGCCCCAGCATTTT; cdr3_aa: CASSFSGEYSNQPQHF
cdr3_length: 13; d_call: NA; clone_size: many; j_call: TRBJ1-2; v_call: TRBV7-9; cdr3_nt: TGTGCCATCAGCTTTGCAGGGGCGCAAGGCTACACCTTC; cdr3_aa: CAISFAGAQGYTF
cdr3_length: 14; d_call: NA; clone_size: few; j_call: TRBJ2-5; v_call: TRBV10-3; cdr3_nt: TGTGCCATCAGTGAATTGGGACCGCAAGAGACCCAGTACTTC; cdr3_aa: CAISELGPQETQYF
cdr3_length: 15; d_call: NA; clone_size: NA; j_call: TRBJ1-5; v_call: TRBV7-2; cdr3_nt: TGTGCCAGCAGGCGGAGTGGCAGCCAAAATCAGCCCCAGCATTTT; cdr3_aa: CASRRSGSQNQPQHF
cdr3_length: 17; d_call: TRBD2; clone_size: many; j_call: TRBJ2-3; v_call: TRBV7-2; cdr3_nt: TGTGCCAGCAGCCCACGACTAGCGGGAATTAGGGCAGATACGCAGTATTTT; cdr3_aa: CASSPRLAGIRADTQYF